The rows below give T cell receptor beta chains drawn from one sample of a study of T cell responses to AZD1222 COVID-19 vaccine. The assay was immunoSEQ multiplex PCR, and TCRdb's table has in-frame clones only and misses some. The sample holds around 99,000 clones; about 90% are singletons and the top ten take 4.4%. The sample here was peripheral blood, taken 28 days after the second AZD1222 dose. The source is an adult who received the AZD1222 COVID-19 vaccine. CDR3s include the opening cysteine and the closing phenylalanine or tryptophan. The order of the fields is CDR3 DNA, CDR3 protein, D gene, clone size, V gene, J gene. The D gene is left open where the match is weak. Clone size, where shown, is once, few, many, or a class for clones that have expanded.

CDR3nt: TGTGCCAGTAGGAGGACAGGCGCCCTAGTAGATACGCAGTATTTT
CDR3aa: CASRRTGALVDTQYF
d_gene: TRBD1
abundance: .
v_gene: TRBV19
j_gene: TRBJ2-3

CDR3nt: TGTGCCAGCAGCTCCACCCCCGGGCTAGAATTTAATGAGCAGTTCTTC
CDR3aa: CASSSTPGLEFNEQFF
d_gene: .
abundance: .
v_gene: TRBV7-3
j_gene: TRBJ2-1

CDR3nt: TGCGCCAGCAGCCAAGGGACTGGGGACGAAAAACTGTTTTTT
CDR3aa: CASSQGTGDEKLFF
d_gene: .
abundance: .
v_gene: TRBV4-1
j_gene: TRBJ1-4

CDR3nt: TGTGCCAGCAGCTTGGGGATAGAGGGATCTGAAGCTTTCTTT
CDR3aa: CASSLGIEGSEAFF
d_gene: .
abundance: .
v_gene: TRBV5-4
j_gene: TRBJ1-1

CDR3nt: TGTGCCTGGAGTTACAACAGGGGGCGGCAGCCCCAGCATTTT
CDR3aa: CAWSYNRGRQPQHF
d_gene: TRBD1
abundance: .
v_gene: TRBV30
j_gene: TRBJ1-5

CDR3nt: TGCGCCAGCAGCTTGGACGGGACAGCAATCTCTGGAAACACCATATATTTT
CDR3aa: CASSLDGTAISGNTIYF
d_gene: TRBD1
abundance: .
v_gene: TRBV5-1
j_gene: TRBJ1-3

CDR3nt: TGCGCCAGCAGCCAACCCGTACTAGGCAATCAGCCCCAGCATTTT
CDR3aa: CASSQPVLGNQPQHF
d_gene: .
abundance: .
v_gene: TRBV4-1
j_gene: TRBJ1-5

CDR3nt: TGTGCCAGCAGCCCCACGGCGGGGGCCTACAATGAGCAGTTCTTC
CDR3aa: CASSPTAGAYNEQFF
d_gene: TRBD2
abundance: .
v_gene: TRBV7-2
j_gene: TRBJ2-1

CDR3nt: TGCGCCAGCGGAGGAGGAAATGGCTACACCTTC
CDR3aa: CASGGGNGYTF
d_gene: .
abundance: .
v_gene: TRBV10-2
j_gene: TRBJ1-2

CDR3nt: TGTGCCAGCAGTCCCCGGGACAAAAACATTCAGTACTTC
CDR3aa: CASSPRDKNIQYF
d_gene: .
abundance: .
v_gene: TRBV27
j_gene: TRBJ2-4

CDR3nt: TGTGCCAGTAGTATAGGGAGTGTTCCCACAGATACGCAGTATTTT
CDR3aa: CASSIGSVPTDTQYF
d_gene: .
abundance: .
v_gene: TRBV19
j_gene: TRBJ2-3

CDR3nt: TGTGCCAGCAGACCGACAGCGTTCTCTGGAAACACCATATATTTT
CDR3aa: CASRPTAFSGNTIYF
d_gene: .
abundance: .
v_gene: TRBV5-8
j_gene: TRBJ1-3

CDR3nt: TGTGCCAGCAGCTCACTAGCGGGGATACCAGATACGCAGTATTTT
CDR3aa: CASSSLAGIPDTQYF
d_gene: TRBD2
abundance: .
v_gene: TRBV13
j_gene: TRBJ2-3

CDR3nt: TGTGCCAGCAGTTCCCGGGACAGAGAGCGAGCTTTCTTT
CDR3aa: CASSSRDRERAFF
d_gene: TRBD1
abundance: .
v_gene: TRBV6-5
j_gene: TRBJ1-1

CDR3nt: TGTGCCAGCAGCTTCGGGAAAATCACTGAAGCTTTCTTT
CDR3aa: CASSFGKITEAFF
d_gene: .
abundance: .
v_gene: TRBV5-4
j_gene: TRBJ1-1

CDR3nt: TGTGCCATCCGTCCGGACATCGCTAACTATGGCTACACCTTC
CDR3aa: CAIRPDIANYGYTF
d_gene: .
abundance: .
v_gene: TRBV10-3
j_gene: TRBJ1-2

CDR3nt: TGTGCCAGCAGCTCAACCAATAACTATGGCTACACCTTC
CDR3aa: CASSSTNNYGYTF
d_gene: .
abundance: .
v_gene: TRBV12-3/TRBV12-4
j_gene: TRBJ1-2

CDR3nt: TGCAGTGCAATACTAGACGGGGAGCTGTTTTTT
CDR3aa: CSAILDGELFF
d_gene: .
abundance: .
v_gene: TRBV20-1
j_gene: TRBJ2-2

CDR3nt: TGTGCCAGCAGCAAAAAAGCATCAGCGTGGGCTTTTACCCAGTACTTC
CDR3aa: CASSKKASAWAFTQYF
d_gene: .
abundance: .
v_gene: TRBV21-1
j_gene: TRBJ2-5

CDR3nt: TGCGCCAGCAGCTGGGTCAGGGGCCACTATGGCTACACCTTC
CDR3aa: CASSWVRGHYGYTF
d_gene: .
abundance: once
v_gene: TRBV5-1
j_gene: TRBJ1-2

CDR3nt: TGTGCCAGCAGCGTAGACCCCAGTAGTGAGCAGTTCTTC
CDR3aa: CASSVDPSSEQFF
d_gene: .
abundance: .
v_gene: TRBV9
j_gene: TRBJ2-1

CDR3nt: TGTGCCAGCAGTGAGGGCGCCGGGGAGCTGTTTTTT
CDR3aa: CASSEGAGELFF
d_gene: .
abundance: .
v_gene: TRBV6-4
j_gene: TRBJ2-2

CDR3nt: TGTGCCAGCTCACCAGGCAGGGATAACTATGGCTACACCTTC
CDR3aa: CASSPGRDNYGYTF
d_gene: .
abundance: .
v_gene: TRBV18
j_gene: TRBJ1-2

CDR3nt: TGTGCCAGCAGCTTGGATCCCTCTGGAAACACCATATATTTT
CDR3aa: CASSLDPSGNTIYF
d_gene: .
abundance: .
v_gene: TRBV5-4
j_gene: TRBJ1-3

CDR3nt: TGCGCCGGAGGGGCCGAGTGGATTAACACTGAAGCTTTCTTT
CDR3aa: CAGGAEWINTEAFF
d_gene: .
abundance: .
v_gene: TRBV5-1
j_gene: TRBJ1-1

CDR3nt: TGTGCCAGCAGCCAAGAAGGCCTCCTTAATGAGCAGTTCTTC
CDR3aa: CASSQEGLLNEQFF
d_gene: .
abundance: once
v_gene: TRBV3-1/TRBV3-2
j_gene: TRBJ2-1

CDR3nt: TGTGCCAGCAGTGAACCGGACGGAACCTACGAGCAGTACTTC
CDR3aa: CASSEPDGTYEQYF
d_gene: .
abundance: few
v_gene: TRBV6-1
j_gene: TRBJ2-7

CDR3nt: TGTGCCAGCAGTTTACCCCGGGCTTCTTATGGCTACACCTTC
CDR3aa: CASSLPRASYGYTF
d_gene: .
abundance: .
v_gene: TRBV28
j_gene: TRBJ1-2

CDR3nt: TGTGCCAGCTCACCCCGGCAGGGGTTCAAAGAGACCCAGTACTTC
CDR3aa: CASSPRQGFKETQYF
d_gene: .
abundance: .
v_gene: TRBV18
j_gene: TRBJ2-5

CDR3nt: TGTGCCAGCAGTGATAGCGGGGGGACAGATACGCAGTATTTT
CDR3aa: CASSDSGGTDTQYF
d_gene: TRBD2
abundance: .
v_gene: TRBV7-6
j_gene: TRBJ2-3

CDR3nt: TGTGCCAGCAGCCAAGAAGGGGCCAACTTGAACACTGAAGCTTTCTTT
CDR3aa: CASSQEGANLNTEAFF
d_gene: .
abundance: .
v_gene: TRBV14
j_gene: TRBJ1-1

CDR3nt: TGCAGCGTTTTTGGAACGGTAGCGGGAGTTCACGAGCAGTACTTC
CDR3aa: CSVFGTVAGVHEQYF
d_gene: TRBD2
abundance: .
v_gene: TRBV29-1
j_gene: TRBJ2-7

CDR3nt: TGTGCCAGTAGTATACCTGACCGGTATGGCTACACCTTC
CDR3aa: CASSIPDRYGYTF
d_gene: .
abundance: .
v_gene: TRBV19
j_gene: TRBJ1-2

CDR3nt: TGTGCCAGCAGCTGGGACTGGACAGGGAACACTGAAGCTTTCTTT
CDR3aa: CASSWDWTGNTEAFF
d_gene: TRBD1
abundance: .
v_gene: TRBV11-2
j_gene: TRBJ1-1

CDR3nt: TGTGCCTGGACAGGGGGTCACGGGGAGCTGTTTTTT
CDR3aa: CAWTGGHGELFF
d_gene: TRBD1
abundance: .
v_gene: TRBV30
j_gene: TRBJ2-2

CDR3nt: TGTGCCAGCAGCCCCGGGGGGCACACAGATACGCAGTATTTT
CDR3aa: CASSPGGHTDTQYF
d_gene: .
abundance: .
v_gene: TRBV7-9
j_gene: TRBJ2-3

CDR3nt: TGTGCCAGCAGTCGCCCCCCCTGGGGGCATCGGTACTTC
CDR3aa: CASSRPPWGHRYF
d_gene: .
abundance: .
v_gene: TRBV28
j_gene: TRBJ2-5

CDR3nt: TGTGCCTGGAGTTGGCTAGCGGGTACCGGGGAGCTGTTTTTT
CDR3aa: CAWSWLAGTGELFF
d_gene: TRBD2
abundance: .
v_gene: TRBV30
j_gene: TRBJ2-2

CDR3nt: TGTGCCAGCAGTCGGGACAGTAACACCGGGGAGCTGTTTTTT
CDR3aa: CASSRDSNTGELFF
d_gene: TRBD1
abundance: .
v_gene: TRBV6-4
j_gene: TRBJ2-2

CDR3nt: TGTGCCAGCAGCTTAGCCCTGTATCAGCCCCAGCATTTT
CDR3aa: CASSLALYQPQHF
d_gene: .
abundance: .
v_gene: TRBV7-2
j_gene: TRBJ1-5

CDR3nt: TGTGCCACCAGTGAAAAGGGACAGGGGGAGGATACGCAGTATTTT
CDR3aa: CATSEKGQGEDTQYF
d_gene: TRBD1
abundance: .
v_gene: TRBV24-1
j_gene: TRBJ2-3

CDR3nt: TGCGCCAGCAGCTGGACCGGGACTAGCGGTGTTTACGAGCAGTACTTC
CDR3aa: CASSWTGTSGVYEQYF
d_gene: TRBD2
abundance: .
v_gene: TRBV5-1
j_gene: TRBJ2-7

CDR3nt: TGTGCCAGCAGCCTGGGACAGGGAGTTAATCAGCCCCAGCATTTT
CDR3aa: CASSLGQGVNQPQHF
d_gene: TRBD1
abundance: .
v_gene: TRBV5-6
j_gene: TRBJ1-5

CDR3nt: TGTGCCAGCAGCGCTGATGAGGGTAATGAAGCTTTCTTT
CDR3aa: CASSADEGNEAFF
d_gene: .
abundance: .
v_gene: TRBV9
j_gene: TRBJ1-1

CDR3nt: TGTGCCAGCAGTCCAACAGGGGACGTCTATGGCTACACCTTC
CDR3aa: CASSPTGDVYGYTF
d_gene: TRBD1
abundance: once
v_gene: TRBV7-9
j_gene: TRBJ1-2

CDR3nt: TGTGCCAATCAACCGGGACAGGGGAACACAGATACGCAGTATTTT
CDR3aa: CANQPGQGNTDTQYF
d_gene: TRBD1
abundance: .
v_gene: TRBV7-3
j_gene: TRBJ2-3

CDR3nt: TGCGCCAGCAGCTTGGCCCCCCTGGATGTTAGGGGGGGCTACACCTTC
CDR3aa: CASSLAPLDVRGGYTF
d_gene: .
abundance: .
v_gene: TRBV5-1
j_gene: TRBJ1-2

CDR3nt: TGCGCCAGCAGCCAATTCTCAGACAGGGCAGAGACCCAGTACTTC
CDR3aa: CASSQFSDRAETQYF
d_gene: TRBD1
abundance: once
v_gene: TRBV4-1
j_gene: TRBJ2-5

CDR3nt: TGCGCCAGCAGCTTGACCCCTAGCGGGAGGATGACCTACGAGCAGTACTTC
CDR3aa: CASSLTPSGRMTYEQYF
d_gene: TRBD2
abundance: few
v_gene: TRBV5-1
j_gene: TRBJ2-7

CDR3nt: TGTGCCAGCAGCCAAGCCGGGACAGGGGGTGGAGGGGCCAACGTCCTGACTTTC
CDR3aa: CASSQAGTGGGGANVLTF
d_gene: TRBD1
abundance: .
v_gene: TRBV4-2
j_gene: TRBJ2-6

CDR3nt: TGTGCCAGCAGTTCGACTAGCGGGGGCCAAGAGACCCAGTACTTC
CDR3aa: CASSSTSGGQETQYF
d_gene: TRBD2
abundance: .
v_gene: TRBV6-2/TRBV6-3
j_gene: TRBJ2-5

CDR3nt: TGCGCCAGCAGCCAAGGCAGGGGGGAGTTTACTGAAAAACTGTTTTTT
CDR3aa: CASSQGRGEFTEKLFF
d_gene: TRBD1
abundance: .
v_gene: TRBV4-3
j_gene: TRBJ1-4

CDR3nt: TGTGCCAGCAGCTTAGAGTCTAGCGGGAGGGCCGGCGAGCAGTACTTC
CDR3aa: CASSLESSGRAGEQYF
d_gene: TRBD2
abundance: .
v_gene: TRBV11-2
j_gene: TRBJ2-7